Below are 8 T cell receptor beta chains sequenced from a single sample in a study of shared clonotypes between healthy human individuals. Using immunoSEQ multiplex PCR, the repertoire was profiled, and TCRdb retains in-frame clones only, with some absent. The sample includes 2 million to 3 million clones, more than 80% of them seen just once. The sequencing sample was made of naive CD4+ T cells sorted from blood. Stated subset: CD45RA+ positively selected. The receptors derive from a man younger than 35 in good health.

The rearrangement joins TRBV5-4 to TRBJ2-1; 8 bases fit TRBD2. Germline CDR1 and CDR2: SGHNT and YYREEE (reference sequence). Losses at the gene ends were 0 bases for V and 9 bases for J; bases not matched to a gene: 8. The CDR3 sequence is 15 residues long. The CDR3 DNA reads TGTGCCAGCAGCTTGGAGGGTACGGGGGGGCGTGAGCAGTTCTTC. Translating it yields CASSLEGTGGREQFF.

The V call is TRBV7-8, the J call TRBJ1-2; D may be TRBD1 (5 bases). The V gene lost 5 bases and the J gene lost 5 bases, with 27 bases spanning the gap. Looked up from germline, CDR1 is SGHVS and CDR2 is FQNEAQ. The CDR3 spans 18 residues. The CDR3 spells CASSGEGLSVVLGYGYTF. In DNA form, the CDR3 reads TGTGCCAGCAGCGGGGAGGGGCTATCTGTCGTCCTTGGGTATGGCTACACCTTC.

The rearrangement links TRBV18 to TRBJ2-5; unclear D gene. Trimming took 5 bases from V and 13 from J, leaving 20 bases between them. CDR3 length: 13 residues. Germline-derived CDR1 and CDR2 are KGHSH and LQKENI. The CDR3 region is CASSTPMGQVPYF. DNA of the CDR3: TGTGCCAGCTCAACTCCGATGGGCCAAGTCCCGTACTTC.

The rearrangement links TRBV10-1 to TRBJ2-7; 12 nucleotides agree with TRBD2. The germline CDR1 and CDR2 sequences are WNHNN and SYGVQD (reference sequence). This CDR3 spans 16 amino acids. The V segment lost 3 bases and the J segment 3 bases; nucleotides outside the gene matches: 6. The CDR3 loop is CASSDLAGGPVYEQYF. DNA for the CDR3: TGCGCCAGCAGTGACCTAGCGGGAGGGCCGGTCTACGAGCAGTACTTC.

This chain links TRBV5-4 with TRBJ2-1, with 8 nucleotides matching TRBD2. Germline V gene sequence: CDR1 SGHNT, CDR2 YYREEE (reference sequence). With V trimmed by 4 bases and J by 6 bases, 15 bases remained unmatched. The CDR3 has 17 residues. The CDR3 sequence: CASSLRYLGTSANEQFF. The CDR3 nucleotides read TGTGCCAGCAGCCTGAGGTATCTGGGGACTAGTGCCAATGAGCAGTTCTTC.

In nucleotides, the CDR3 is TGTGCCAGCTCACCAATTATCGAGGCTCAAGAGACCCAGTACTTC. This translates into CASSPIIEAQETQYF. The gene calls are TRBV18 and TRBJ2-5; D unresolved. The CDR3 covers 15 residues. The V end lost 2 bases, the J end lost 2 bases, and 12 bases lay between the germline ends. Germline assignment: CDR1 KGHSH and CDR2 LQKENI.

The CDR3 bases are TGTGCCAGCAGTGAATCCCTTACAGAAAACACCGGGGAGCTGTTTTTT. Its translation is CASSESLTENTGELFF. V usage is TRBV25-1 and J usage is TRBJ2-2, with D uncertain. V was cut by 1 base and J by 2 bases, with 11 bases left in between. CDR3 length: 16 residues. Germline-derived CDR1 and CDR2 are MGHDK and SYGVNS.

V and J are TRBV2 and TRBJ1-4; no firm D call. CDR1 is SNHLY and CDR2 is FYNNEI in the germline V gene. Trimming removed 2 bases at V and 2 bases at J, with 9 bases between. The CDR3 loop spans 15 amino acids. The CDR3 spells CASSEFGYTNEKLFF. The CDR3 bases are TGTGCCAGCAGTGAATTTGGGTACACTAATGAAAAACTGTTTTTT. The whole variable domain, remainder taken from reference TRBV2 and TRBJ1-4, is EPEVTQTPSHQVTQMGQEVILRCVPISNHLYFYWYRQILGQKVEFLVSFYNNEISEKSEIFDDQFSVERPDGSNFTLKIRSTKLEDSAMYFCASSEFGYTNEKLFFGSGTQLSVL.